At least ten counts were recorded for the clone carrying this T cell receptor beta chain. Its cognate antigen is unknown. The data are from a study of identical twins. The CDR3 extends over 14 amino acids. V gave up 5 bases and J gave up 2 bases, with 12 bases separating them. Germline CDR1 MNHEY, CDR2 SMNVEV (reference sequence). Findings of the study overall: Researchers caution that invariant MAIT and iNKT cells could partly confound zero-insertion analyses.

MiXCR was run by TCRdb on the 5' RACE reads, yielding one entry per CDR3 protein. The sample consists of approximately 890,000 distinct CDR3 sequences, about 12% of them appearing once. This sample also belongs to another study, concerning yellow fever vaccine responses in identical twins. Per that paper: It has been reported that, in twins, the vaccine T cell response seemed partly convergent and partly personalized.

The rearrangement links TRBV27 to TRBJ2-5; D is unresolved. This receptor was obtained from a woman between 18 and 30 years old in good health. Material for sequencing was PBMCs. In DNA, the CDR3 is TGTGCCAGCAGTCCCGTCGGGCGGCAAGAGACCCAGTACTTC. It encodes CASSPVGRQETQYF.